Only a few counts were recorded for the clone carrying this T cell receptor (beta chain). This entry comes from a study of T cells after yellow fever vaccination. The V end was cut by 7 bases, the J end by 1 base, with 11 bases between. Germline V gene data show CDR1 as SQVTM and CDR2 as ANQGSEA. The CDR3 runs 13 residues. Each CDR3 protein gets one entry after TCRdb re-called the 5' RACE reads with MiXCR. The data show about 320,000 distinct CDR3 sequences, roughly 4.3% seen once. This TCR was recovered from a young man who received the YFV17D yellow fever vaccine. J is TRBJ2-4 and V is TRBV29-1; weak D call: TRBD1 (6 bases). Sequenced material: PBMCs, taken 15 days after the yellow fever booster vaccination. CDR3 residues: CSGRTGAKNIQYF. The CDR3 DNA reads TGCAGCGGACGAACAGGGGCCAAAAACATTCAGTACTTC.